This T cell receptor (beta chain) was documented in a study of T-cell memory formation after mild COVID-19. Study summary: The two donors had largely donor-specific TCR clusters.

From 5'RACE with constant-segment primers came TCR alpha and TCR beta cDNA libraries that carried sample barcodes and UMIs. TCRdb processed the 5' RACE reads anew with MiXCR; each CDR3 protein has one entry. The top ten clones hold around 11% of a sample with 450,000 to 700,000 distinct CDR3 sequences, around 17% of them seen once. Study results and limitations: Researchers report contracting CD4+ clones mostly in CM and EM, with CD8+ clones in EMRA.

About this clonotype itself: Its antigen is undetermined.

This clonotype was obtained from an adult woman who had mild COVID-19 (a few samples of this study predate the infection). Cell type and time point are not known. The sample consisted of PBMCs or a T cell subset sorted from them (not recorded which).

CDR3 amino acids: CASSLGPGTAYEQYF. CDR3 bases: TGTGCCAGCAGCTTAGGGCCCGGGACAGCTTACGAGCAGTACTTC. This chain uses TRBV7-9 with TRBJ2-7; TRBD1 matches 7 bases. From germline, CDR1 is SEHNR and CDR2 FQNEAQ (reference sequence). The V segment lost 1 base and the J segment 4 bases; nucleotides outside the gene matches: 7. There are 15 residues in the CDR3.